These T cell receptor beta chains were read from a single sample in a study of early T cells in non-severe SARS-CoV-2 infection. Using its own MiXCR run on the 5' RACE reads, TCRdb lists one record per CDR3 protein. The sample lists roughly 20,000 distinct CDR3 sequences, about 3.8% occurring once. The material sequenced was whole blood. These receptors originate from an adult who was a healthcare worker with PCR-confirmed SARS-CoV-2 infection or an uninfected control (not recorded which). CDR3s include the opening cysteine and the closing phenylalanine or tryptophan. The order of the fields is D gene, V gene, J gene, clone size, CDR3 DNA, CDR3 protein. The D gene is left open where the match is weak. Clone size is given for some rows only: seen once, a few or many times, or a class if the clone is expanded.

d_gene: .; v_gene: TRBV10-3; j_gene: TRBJ2-1; abundance: many; CDR3nt: TGTGCCATCAGTGAGTCGCAGGGGAGAGAGACAGAGCAGTTCTTC; CDR3aa: CAISESQGRETEQFF
d_gene: .; v_gene: TRBV12-3/TRBV12-4; j_gene: TRBJ1-4; abundance: many; CDR3nt: TGTGCCAGCAGTTTAAGGGCCGGGGGCGATGAAAAACTGTTTTTT; CDR3aa: CASSLRAGGDEKLFF
d_gene: TRBD1; v_gene: TRBV7-3; j_gene: TRBJ1-2; abundance: medium-sized; CDR3nt: TGTGCCAGCAGCCAGACAGGGGTGGGTGGCTACACCTTC; CDR3aa: CASSQTGVGGYTF
d_gene: .; v_gene: TRBV5-1; j_gene: TRBJ1-1; abundance: many; CDR3nt: TGCGCCAGCAGCACCAAGCCTGGGGCGAACACTGAAGCTTTCTTT; CDR3aa: CASSTKPGANTEAFF
d_gene: .; v_gene: TRBV7-2; j_gene: TRBJ1-5; abundance: medium-sized; CDR3nt: TGTGCCAGCAGCTTACAATCAGGGCGGAATCAGCCCCAGCATTTT; CDR3aa: CASSLQSGRNQPQHF
d_gene: TRBD2; v_gene: TRBV7-7; j_gene: TRBJ2-5; abundance: many; CDR3nt: TGTGCTAGCACCCGACTAGCGGGGGAAGAGACCCAGTACTTC; CDR3aa: CASTRLAGEETQYF
d_gene: TRBD1; v_gene: TRBV29-1; j_gene: TRBJ2-7; abundance: many; CDR3nt: TGCAGCGTTGAAGGGACAGGGGCCGACTACGAGCAGTACTTC; CDR3aa: CSVEGTGADYEQYF
d_gene: .; v_gene: TRBV7-2; j_gene: TRBJ1-1; abundance: many; CDR3nt: TGTGCCAGCAGCCCACTATCGGGAATGAGCACTGAAGCTTTCTTT; CDR3aa: CASSPLSGMSTEAFF
d_gene: .; v_gene: TRBV28; j_gene: TRBJ2-3; abundance: many; CDR3nt: TGTGCCAGCAGTTTAATAGGAGTAGATACGCAGTATTTT; CDR3aa: CASSLIGVDTQYF
d_gene: TRBD1; v_gene: TRBV7-9; j_gene: TRBJ1-1; abundance: many; CDR3nt: TGTGCCAGCAACTTACGGGCAGGGGGCTTCGGTGAAGCTTTCTTT; CDR3aa: CASNLRAGGFGEAFF
d_gene: .; v_gene: TRBV15; j_gene: TRBJ1-1; abundance: many; CDR3nt: TGTGCCACCAGCAGAGATAAGGGGGGCATCACTGAAGCTTTCTTT; CDR3aa: CATSRDKGGITEAFF
d_gene: TRBD2; v_gene: TRBV27; j_gene: TRBJ2-7; abundance: many; CDR3nt: TGTGCCAGCAGTTTCGGAGGCGGGGGGGGCTACGAGCAGTACTTC; CDR3aa: CASSFGGGGGYEQYF
d_gene: .; v_gene: TRBV29-1; j_gene: TRBJ2-2; abundance: many; CDR3nt: TGCAGCGTTGAAGGGGGAATCGGGGAGCTGTTTTTT; CDR3aa: CSVEGGIGELFF
d_gene: TRBD2; v_gene: TRBV2; j_gene: TRBJ2-5; abundance: many; CDR3nt: TGTGCCAGCAGCCTCCAGCGGGGGGGCCAAGAGACCCAGTACTTC; CDR3aa: CASSLQRGGQETQYF
d_gene: .; v_gene: TRBV29-1; j_gene: TRBJ1-2; abundance: .; CDR3nt: TGCAGCGCCGATCAGGGTTCGGAAGGCTACACCTTC; CDR3aa: CSADQGSEGYTF
d_gene: .; v_gene: TRBV5-4; j_gene: TRBJ2-3; abundance: many; CDR3nt: TGTGCCAGCAGCTTACTTAGACCGGAGCGCACAGATACGCAGTATTTT; CDR3aa: CASSLLRPERTDTQYF
d_gene: .; v_gene: TRBV29-1; j_gene: TRBJ2-6; abundance: few; CDR3nt: TGCAGCGTTGAAAACCCCGCCAACGTCCTGACTTTC; CDR3aa: CSVENPANVLTF
d_gene: .; v_gene: TRBV12-3/TRBV12-4; j_gene: TRBJ1-2; abundance: medium-sized; CDR3nt: TGTGCCAGCAGTTTATTTAGACAGGTTGGACTCTATGGCTACACCTTC; CDR3aa: CASSLFRQVGLYGYTF
d_gene: TRBD2; v_gene: TRBV3-1; j_gene: TRBJ2-1; abundance: many; CDR3nt: TGTGCCAGCAGCCAACTAGCGGGAGGGCCTGAGCAGTTCTTC; CDR3aa: CASSQLAGGPEQFF
d_gene: .; v_gene: TRBV20-1; j_gene: TRBJ2-1; abundance: many; CDR3nt: TGCAGTGCTAGAGATCAGGGTTCGAGCTCCTACAATGAGCAGTTCTTC; CDR3aa: CSARDQGSSSYNEQFF
d_gene: .; v_gene: TRBV7-9; j_gene: TRBJ2-1; abundance: few; CDR3nt: TGTGCCAGCAGCTATGGCGATGAGCAGTTCTTC; CDR3aa: CASSYGDEQFF
d_gene: .; v_gene: TRBV15; j_gene: TRBJ2-7; abundance: many; CDR3nt: TGTGCCACCAGCTGGCAACAGGGCTACGAGCAGTACTTC; CDR3aa: CATSWQQGYEQYF
d_gene: .; v_gene: TRBV24-1; j_gene: TRBJ1-2; abundance: many; CDR3nt: TGTGCCACCAGTGAGTCTAACTATGGCTACACCTTC; CDR3aa: CATSESNYGYTF
d_gene: .; v_gene: TRBV29-1; j_gene: TRBJ1-1; abundance: medium-sized; CDR3nt: TGCAGCGTTGGGGCGGTGAACACTGAAGCTTTCTTT; CDR3aa: CSVGAVNTEAFF
d_gene: TRBD1; v_gene: TRBV3-1; j_gene: TRBJ1-1; abundance: few; CDR3nt: TGTGCCAGCAGCCAAGCAACAGGGGGCACTGAAGCTTTCTTT; CDR3aa: CASSQATGGTEAFF
d_gene: .; v_gene: TRBV7-3; j_gene: TRBJ1-1; abundance: many; CDR3nt: TGTGCCAGCAGCTTAAGGGGGCTCGACACTGAAGCTTTCTTT; CDR3aa: CASSLRGLDTEAFF
d_gene: .; v_gene: TRBV6-2/TRBV6-3; j_gene: TRBJ1-1; abundance: many; CDR3nt: TGTGCCAGCAGCGAGATGACAGGTCTCAGAACGAACACTGAAGCTTTCTTT; CDR3aa: CASSEMTGLRTNTEAFF
d_gene: TRBD1; v_gene: TRBV7-8; j_gene: TRBJ2-1; abundance: many; CDR3nt: TGTGCCAGCAGCGAAAGACAGGGGGCGGAGCGGTCTGAGCAGTTCTTC; CDR3aa: CASSERQGAERSEQFF
d_gene: .; v_gene: TRBV24-1; j_gene: TRBJ2-5; abundance: .; CDR3nt: TGTGCCACCAGTGATCCACGGACAGTCCAAGAGACCCAGTACTTC; CDR3aa: CATSDPRTVQETQYF
d_gene: .; v_gene: TRBV10-3; j_gene: TRBJ2-7; abundance: many; CDR3nt: TGTGCCATCAGTGAGTCGGGCACTAGGGCCTACGAGCAGTACTTC; CDR3aa: CAISESGTRAYEQYF
d_gene: .; v_gene: TRBV20-1; j_gene: TRBJ1-6; abundance: .; CDR3nt: TGCAGTGCTAGAGAAGGGAGTAATTCACCCCTCCACTTT; CDR3aa: CSAREGSNSPLHF
d_gene: .; v_gene: TRBV5-5; j_gene: TRBJ2-2; abundance: few; CDR3nt: TGTGCCAGCAGCTTGGTACGAACAGGTTTGAACACCGGGGAGCTGTTTTTT; CDR3aa: CASSLVRTGLNTGELFF
d_gene: TRBD2; v_gene: TRBV7-6; j_gene: TRBJ2-1; abundance: many; CDR3nt: TGTGCCAGCAGCTTAGGAGTAGCGGGGGGATACAATGAGCAGTTCTTC; CDR3aa: CASSLGVAGGYNEQFF
d_gene: .; v_gene: TRBV6-5; j_gene: TRBJ1-6; abundance: medium-sized; CDR3nt: TGTGCCAGTACTACAGGGAATTCACCCCTCCACTTT; CDR3aa: CASTTGNSPLHF
d_gene: .; v_gene: TRBV11-1; j_gene: TRBJ1-1; abundance: few; CDR3nt: TGTGCCAGCAGCTTATCCCGGACTGAAGCTTTCTTT; CDR3aa: CASSLSRTEAFF
d_gene: .; v_gene: TRBV4-3; j_gene: TRBJ1-1; abundance: medium-sized; CDR3nt: TGCGCCAGCAGCCAAGATCCGGGACGGGAGACTGAAGCTTTCTTT; CDR3aa: CASSQDPGRETEAFF
d_gene: .; v_gene: TRBV29-1; j_gene: TRBJ2-5; abundance: many; CDR3nt: TGCAGCGTTGAAATCGTTACAGCCCAAGAGACCCAGTACTTC; CDR3aa: CSVEIVTAQETQYF